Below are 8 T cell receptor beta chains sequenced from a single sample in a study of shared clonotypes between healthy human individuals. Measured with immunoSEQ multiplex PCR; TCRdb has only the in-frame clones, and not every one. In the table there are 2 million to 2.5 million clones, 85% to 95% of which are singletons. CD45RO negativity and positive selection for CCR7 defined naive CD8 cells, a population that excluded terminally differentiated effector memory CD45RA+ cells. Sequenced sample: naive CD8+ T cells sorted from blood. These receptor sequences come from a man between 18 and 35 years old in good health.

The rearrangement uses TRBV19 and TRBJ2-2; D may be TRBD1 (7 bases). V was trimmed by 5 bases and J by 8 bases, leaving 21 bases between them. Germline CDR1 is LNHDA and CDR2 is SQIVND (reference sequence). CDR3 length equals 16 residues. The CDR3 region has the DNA TGTGCCAGTAGTCTTTCCCAGGGGGGACCTTTGGGGGAGCTGTTTTTT. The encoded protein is CASSLSQGGPLGELFF.

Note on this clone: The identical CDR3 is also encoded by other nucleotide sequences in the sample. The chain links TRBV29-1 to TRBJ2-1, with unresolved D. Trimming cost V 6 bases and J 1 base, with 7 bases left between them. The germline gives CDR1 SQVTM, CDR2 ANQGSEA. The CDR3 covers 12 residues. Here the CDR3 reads CSVVASYNEQFF. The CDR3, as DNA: TGCAGCGTCGTAGCATCCTACAATGAGCAGTTCTTC.

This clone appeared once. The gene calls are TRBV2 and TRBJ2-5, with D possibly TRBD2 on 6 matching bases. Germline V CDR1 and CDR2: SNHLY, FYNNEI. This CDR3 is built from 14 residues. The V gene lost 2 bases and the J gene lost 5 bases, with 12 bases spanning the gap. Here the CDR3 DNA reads TGTGCCAGCAGTGAAAAGACTAGTTATGAGACCCAGTACTTC. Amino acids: CASSEKTSYETQYF. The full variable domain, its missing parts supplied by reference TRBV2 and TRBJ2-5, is EPEVTQTPSHQVTQMGQEVILRCVPISNHLYFYWYRQILGQKVEFLVSFYNNEISEKSEIFDDQFSVERPDGSNFTLKIRSTKLEDSAMYFCASSEKTSYETQYFGPGTRLLVL.

CDR3 amino acids: CASSHLAGGQETQYF. CDR3 sequence (DNA): TGTGCCAGCAGCCATTTAGCGGGGGGGCAAGAGACCCAGTACTTC. The chain carries TRBV7-9 and TRBJ2-5; 11 bases fit TRBD2. The CDR3 is 15 amino acids. J gave up 2 bases and V 5 bases, and 4 bases lay outside the gene matches. Germline lookup yields CDR1 SEHNR and CDR2 FQNEAQ (reference sequence).

The CDR3 DNA reads TGTGCCAGCAGCTTAGGGGCCTCGCCATTTTTGTACCAAGAGACCCAGTACTTC. It encodes CASSLGASPFLYQETQYF. The chain has TRBV7-9 and TRBJ2-5; D gene uncertain. The germline V gene has CDR1 SEHNR and CDR2 FQNEAQ (reference sequence). Trimming took 1 base from V and 0 from J, leaving 18 bases between them. The CDR3 consists of 18 residues. Filled out from reference TRBV7-9 and TRBJ2-5, the complete variable domain reads DTGVSQNPRHKITKRGQNVTFRCDPISEHNRLYWYRQTLGQGPEFLTYFQNEAQLEKSRLLSDRFSAERPKGSFSTLEIQRTEQGDSAMYLCASSLGASPFLYQETQYFGPGTRLLVL.

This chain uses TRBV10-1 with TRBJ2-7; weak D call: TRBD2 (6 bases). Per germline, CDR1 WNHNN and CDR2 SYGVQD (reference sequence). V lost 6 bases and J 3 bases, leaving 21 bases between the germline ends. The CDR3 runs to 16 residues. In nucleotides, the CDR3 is TGCGCCAGCAGCCCAGTCCCGGGGGAGGTTCACTACGAGCAGTACTTC. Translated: CASSPVPGEVHYEQYF.

The DNA for the CDR3 is TGTGCCAGTAGTATCGGCCAATCTGGTCAGCCCCAGCATTTT. Translation: CASSIGQSGQPQHF. This sequence joins TRBV19 and TRBJ1-5; D unresolved. CDR1 and CDR2 (germline): LNHDA, SQIVND (reference sequence). Deletions cut 3 bases from V and 6 bases from J, with 12 bases between. The length of the CDR3 is 14 residues. Supplemented by reference TRBV19 and TRBJ1-5, the full variable domain reads DGGITQSPKYLFRKEGQNVTLSCEQNLNHDAMYWYRQDPGQGLRLIYYSQIVNDFQKGDIAEGYSVSREKKESFPLTVTSAQKNPTAFYLCASSIGQSGQPQHFGDGTRLSIL.

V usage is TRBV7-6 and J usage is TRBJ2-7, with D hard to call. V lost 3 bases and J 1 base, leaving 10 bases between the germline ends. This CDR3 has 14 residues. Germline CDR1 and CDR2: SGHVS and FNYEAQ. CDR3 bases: TGTGCCAGCAGCTTCGGCTTTGAATCCTACGAGCAGTACTTC. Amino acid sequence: CASSFGFESYEQYF.